What follows is one T cell receptor beta chain and its context. This clonotype was found many times. The antigen it recognizes is unknown. The junction departs from the called germline gene at one end, perhaps through a read error. The CDR3 measures 13 amino acids from cysteine to phenylalanine. Solely the CDR3 DNA is kept, with 39 bases framed from the first base. CDR1 and CDR2 are read off the germline V gene as MGHRA and YSYEKL. Donors were a few dozen systemically healthy Caucasian individuals from Russia aged 6 to 90 years. Each donor gave approximately 9.4 milliliters of peripheral blood, drawn into EDTA-treated Vacutainer tubes. Ficoll-Paque density-gradient centrifugation was used to isolate PBMCs, with at least 6.5 million per sample. Trizol reagent was used to extract total RNA from the PBMCs, yielding at least 5.5 micrograms per sample. The percentages of naive CD45RAhigh/CD27high T cells were determined by flow cytometry on a PBMC aliquot from every donor.

The record originates from a study of blood T cells in healthy people across ages (dated by TCRdb to about 2015). Some background on the complete study: In model experiments, template switching captured about one uniquely barcoded TCR beta cDNA molecule for every two T cells. Using deep sequencing normalized with unique cDNA molecular identifiers, the study measured how TCR beta repertoire diversity changes with age. The donors were split into four age groups: young (average 16 years), middle-aged (nearly 40), aged (approximately 60) and long-lived (approximately 89). To avoid experimental bias, donors of different ages were randomly spread across the sequencing lanes. The study analyzed two additional independent replicas of 1 million unique cDNA reads from the same blood draw for two donors, one aged 18 to 30 and one aged 80 or older. General conclusions and limits of the study: Because profiling used bulk unsorted PBMCs, naive and antigen-experienced compartments could not be compared conclusively. Estimates of total diversity from one million sequenced T cells were regarded as lower bounds and underestimates. Compared with the aged group, more naive CD4+ T cells, fewer expanded clones and increased TCR diversity were shown by the long-lived group, suggesting age selection. As age increased, observed TCR beta diversity per million T cells dropped in a roughly linear way, and a significant reduction was already evident by age about 40. Observed TCR beta diversity correlated strongly with the percentage of naive T cells measured by flow cytometry. The CMV infection status of donors was not known, potentially confounding age-related changes in expanded clonotypes.

Library generation was performed with 5' RACE. The sequencer listed for this sample is Illumina HiSeq 2500. A second PCR of roughly 6 to 11 cycles was performed with a sample-barcoded 5' primer and a J-beta primer mix. Each TCR beta cDNA molecule received a unique molecular identifier from a template-switch 5' adaptor carrying 12 random nucleotides. At least 3 million CDR3-containing paired-end reads were obtained from each sample. First-strand cDNA synthesis was performed from all RNA using the Mint cDNA synthesis kit, with priming by a TRBC-specific oligonucleotide. After uracil-DNA glycosylase treatment, a first 18-cycle PCR used universal primers M1SS and BC2_uni_R on all cDNA. Turning to the authors' computational methods: For normalization, 1 million high-quality reads were randomly selected from each sample, with every read carrying a distinct molecular identifier. Instead of being binned into consensus sequences, reads with shared molecular identifiers were discarded. MiTCR, with a Q25 quality threshold and the strictest error-elimination algorithm, was used for CDR3 identification, clonotype clustering and error correction. A nonparametric unseen species model with Euler transformation was used to estimate lower-bound total TCR beta diversity. Starting from the raw public reads, TCRdb applied fastp trimming at Q25, assembled clones with MiXCR and retained in-frame beta chains. Identical CDR3 proteins give one entry, which carries the most common genes and DNA. These V and J calls rely on TCRdb rather than the paper's analysis. The sample yields about 1.6 million distinct CDR3 sequences; about 32% were counted once. In total, the top ten clones hold about 11% of the sample.

This sequence uses TRBV4-1 and TRBJ2-7, and possibly TRBD1, on 6 matching bases. The sequenced material came from blood. The receptor was derived from a woman in her twenties or thirties in good health. The nucleotide sequence reads as follows: TGTGCCAGCAGCCAGGACAGCTCCTACGAGCAGTACTTC. It is translated as CASSQDSSYEQYF.